This T cell receptor (beta chain) is drawn from a study of blood T cell repertoires in COVID-19. Assay: immunoSEQ multiplex PCR; the TCRdb copy retains only in-frame clones and omits some. The table lists roughly 62,000 clones, around 79% of them singletons. The CDR3 is 13 residues long. Germline CDR1 is SGHTA and CDR2 is FQGNSA. V lost 6 bases, J lost 4 bases, and 9 bases lay in between. The receptor was isolated from a man in his fifties or sixties with acute or convalescent COVID-19. The chain joins TRBV7-2 to TRBJ2-2, with D perhaps TRBD2 (6 bases). The specimen sequenced was peripheral blood. In DNA, the CDR3 is TGTGCCAGCAGACGGGAGCTCACCGGGGAGCTGTTTTTT. Amino acids: CASRRELTGELFF.